This T cell receptor beta chain appears in the sequencing data of a study of identical twins. V gave up 5 bases and J gave up 0 bases; unmatched junction bases: 4. Per germline, CDR1 ENHRY and CDR2 SYGVKD. The CDR3 length is 16 residues. TCRdb independently ran MiXCR on the 5' RACE reads; one entry per CDR3 protein. The data hold fewer than 900,000 distinct CDR3 sequences, with 15% to 20% observed a single time. The data also belong to a second study, concerning T cells expressing NK-cell markers.

The rearrangement joins TRBV10-3 to TRBJ2-1, with 10 bases that match TRBD2. Material for sequencing was PBMCs. The clonotype comes from a woman between 18 and 30 years old in good health. The CDR3 nucleotides read TGTGCCATCAGTCCTTCTAGCGGGAGCTCCTACAATGAGCAGTTCTTC. This encodes CAISPSSGSSYNEQFF.